The 7 T cell receptor beta chains below come from one sample, sequenced in a study of CXCR3-negative and CXCR3-positive naive CD8 T cells (dated by TCRdb to between 2019 and 2020). Sequencing was performed on a NextSeq 550. The Human TCR Profiling Kit (MiLaboratory) was used to make UMI-labeled 5' RACE TRB cDNA libraries. Through TCRdb reprocessing, the reads give one entry per CDR3 protein sequence; DNA is omitted. The sample has just over 40,000 distinct CDR3 sequences on record. The ten largest account for around 1.9% of the sample. What was sequenced was naive CXCR3- CD8+ T cells from blood. This sample's cell subset or site label indicates: CD45RO-CCR7+CD27+CD95- naive CD8+ T cells lacking CXCR3 (TNR3-). Source of these receptors: a human donor in good health. Some clones in this sample may be carry-over from other donors' samples.

In terms of frequency, this clonotype is medium-sized (0.01 to 0.1%). The CDR3 loop reads CASSQGFGLNTEAFF. V usage is TRBV4-3 and J usage is TRBJ1-1. The CDR3 runs to 15 residues. Germline CDR1 is LGHNA and CDR2 is YSLEER.

This clonotype is deemed medium-sized by its frequency. This chain joins TRBV29-1 and TRBJ1-1; the D call of TRBD1 rests on TCRdb alone, since no DNA is present to check it. Germline assignment: CDR1 SQVTM and CDR2 ANQGSEA. The CDR3 covers 16 residues. The CDR3 spells CSVEDPSGQGGTEAFF.

V usage is TRBV5-1 and J usage is TRBJ2-7; the D gene TCRdb calls, TRBD2, cannot be checked with no DNA. Germline V lookup: CDR1 SGHRS, CDR2 YFSETQ. The CDR3 has 14 amino acids. The CDR3 spells CASSFREPSYEQYF.

This rearrangement joins TRBV20-1 to TRBJ2-5. Germline CDR1 and CDR2: DFQATT and SNEGSKA (reference sequence). The CDR3 covers 13 residues. The chain's CDR3 is CSARFRQQETQYF.

The chain carries TRBV6-2 or TRBV6-3 and TRBJ2-3; TCRdb lists TRBD2, though no DNA is available to test this call. The CDR3 has 17 residues. Germline V gene data show CDR1 as MNHEY and CDR2 as SVGEGT. CDR3 sequence: CASSYTGSGGLADTQYF.

V gene TRBV7-9 combines with J gene TRBJ2-2. The V gene's germline CDR1 is SEHNR and CDR2 FQNEAQ (reference sequence). The CDR3 sequence is 17 residues long. CDR3 sequence: CASSLALSGSNTGELFF.

This chain joins TRBV7-2 and TRBJ1-1; the TRBD1 assignment by TCRdb is unverifiable without DNA. Germline CDR1 reads SGHTA; CDR2 reads FQGNSA. There are 15 residues in the CDR3. CDR3 residues: CASSLTGEGNTEAFF.